This T cell receptor beta chain was found in a study of shared clonotypes between healthy human individuals (dated by TCRdb to about 2020). Regarding the research as a whole: Three men and a couple of women, aged 18 to 49 years, made up the cohort. For each donor, three plates each were used for CD4 naive and CD4 memory, two plates were used for CD8 naive, and one plate was used for CD8 memory. Each donor's leukapheresis produced roughly between roughly 0.94 and 9.5 billion PBMCs. To increase sequencing depth and limit assay-specific biases, TCR repertoire library preparation and sequencing were carried out by different laboratories using diverse techniques. The study deeply sequenced blood TCR repertoires of about five healthy adults to estimate repertoire size and the extent of clonotype sharing between individuals.

Concerning this clone itself: What antigen it recognizes has not been identified. The sample holds no much larger clone one base away, and base qualities are not on file.

General findings and caveats noted by the study authors: Because the study included only a small number of donors, the genetic and exposure-history diversity represented was limited. Naive subsets generally had larger estimated clonotype richness than memory subsets did. When a handful of donors were compared, the shared fraction of clonotypes was about 5% for naive CD4, approximately 3.3% for naive CD8, 2.3% for memory CD4, and approximately 0.4% for memory CD8. Higher generation probabilities were observed for clonotypes shared by all four sorted-subset donors than for non-shared clonotypes. Pairwise subsampling led to the expectation that sequencing depth would affect the degree of clonotype sharing among donors. Only blood was sampled, and tissue TCR repertoires likely differ from those in blood. Even with the large sequencing depth, rarefaction of the sorted-subset datasets indicated that sequencing was incomplete.

TCR CDR3 regions were amplified from genomic DNA by multiplex PCR using the deep immunoSEQ assay. Genomic DNA extracted from each cell subset was distributed evenly over all wells of several immunoSEQ 96-well plates, and each plate served as one replicate. For sorted subsets, roughly 200 ng of genomic DNA, equivalent to some 30,000 T cell genomes, went into each replicate PCR. The purified libraries were quantified using a Qubit 3.0 fluorometer, sized with a Bioanalyzer 2100, and then quantified again using the KAPA Library Quantification kit. Every immunoSEQ 96-well plate was sequenced on a separate single-read 150-cycle Illumina NextSeq 550 flow cell. The original methods were these. The immunoSEQ output contained only junctional sequences without quality scores, so filtering could not match that applied to full-length reads. To assign V/J genes and CDR3, sequences were annotated using PyIR, a Python wrapper for IgBLAST v1.9, with IMGT germline references. Reads were filtered out if the reads had weak V/J assignments (E-value above 1e-6), no CDR3, stop codons, out-of-frame junctions, or ambiguous translated residues. A V3J clonotype was defined by an identical inferred V gene, J gene, and CDR3 amino acid sequence. Percentage overlap between repertoires was calculated by dividing the number of shared unique clonotypes by the size of the smaller repertoire. Richness of each repertoire was evaluated using RTK rarefaction, the Chao1 estimator, and Recon v2.1 estimates of unobserved clonotypes. Generation probabilities were computed with OLGA for all TCRbeta clonotypes obtained by the gDNA method from several donors. TCRdb obtained this table from immuneACCESS and retained in-frame rearrangements with V and J assigned. These tables miss some clones; where compared with another copy, unresolved V genes account for less than half of the shortfall, and the remainder is unexplained. V, J and clone size are those of that table, while D and trimming were read from the DNA. The sample profile shows approximately 120,000 clones; about 71% of them were found once. Of the sample, under 25% falls within the top ten clones.

The CDR3 starts with the cysteine, ends with the phenylalanine, and has 16 residues. Only CDR3 DNA is held: 48 bases, read in frame from base 1. The germline V gene (reference sequence) gives CDR1 as MNHEY and CDR2 as SMNVEV. Deletion took 5 bases off V and 6 bases off J, with a span of 22 bases between the germline ends. The donors were healthy, HIV-negative adults with no recently reported acute infections or vaccinations. All donors were Caucasian adults living in Nashville, Tennessee, USA. CD8 memory samples consisted of magnetically selected CD45RO+ cells combined with CCR7-negative CD45RA+ effector memory (TemRA) cells. Blood was obtained by leukapheresis, after which PBMCs were separated by Ficoll-Histopaque density gradient centrifugation and cryopreserved in liquid nitrogen vapor phase. Analytical flow cytometry was used to check the purity and quantity of every magnetically sorted T cell population. Genomic DNA was isolated from every sorted fraction and measured by UV absorbance on a Nanodrop 2000c.

The sequence joins TRBV27 to TRBJ1-1; possibly the D gene is TRBD1, per 6 matching bases. This clonotype was sampled from a woman under 40 in good health. The sample consisted of memory CD8+ T cells sorted from blood. The cell subset or site label for this specimen denotes: CD45RO+ cells pooled with CCR7-negative TemRA cells. The CDR3 loop reads CASSPNNVHRGSEAFF. The sequenced DNA: TGTGCCAGCAGTCCAAATAACGTCCATAGGGGGTCTGAAGCTTTCTTT.